These T cell receptor beta chains were read from a single sample in a study of regulatory T cells in long-lasting Graves disease. TCRdb processed the multiplex PCR reads anew with MiXCR; each CDR3 protein has one entry. The top ten hold around 14% of the sample, which has about 460,000 distinct CDR3 sequences, 22% seen once. The sample consisted of peripheral blood mononuclear cells (PBMCs), taken when the disease was refractory, from a patient treated with antithyroid drugs. The source is a female donor with Graves disease. Each CDR3 is given with its conserved first and last residue. The D gene is left open where the match is weak. Expanded clones get a size class; other rows say once, few or many, or leave the size out.

CDR3aa,CDR3nt,abundance,j_gene,v_gene,d_gene
CATSAQGAGANVLTF,TGTGCCACCAGCGCGCAGGGGGCTGGGGCCAACGTCCTGACTTTC,-,TRBJ2-6,TRBV15,TRBD1
CASSSQREVEQYF,TGTGCCAGTAGTAGTCAGCGGGAGGTTGAGCAGTACTTC,few,TRBJ2-7,TRBV19,TRBD2
CASNREDTQYF,TGTGCCAGCAATCGTGAAGATACGCAGTATTTT,-,TRBJ2-3,TRBV28,-
CASGRGVGRDNQPQHF,TGTGCCAGTGGGAGGGGGGTCGGCAGAGACAATCAGCCCCAGCATTTT,few,TRBJ1-5,TRBV2,-
CASSDLAGAKDTQYF,TGTGCCAGTAGTGACCTAGCGGGGGCCAAAGATACGCAGTATTTT,-,TRBJ2-3,TRBV19,TRBD2
CASSLVSTGKANYGYTF,TGTGCCAGCAGCTTAGTATCTACGGGGAAGGCTAACTATGGCTACACCTTC,-,TRBJ1-2,TRBV11-3,-
CASSLVVSYGYTF,TGTGCCAGCAGCTTAGTTGTTAGCTATGGCTACACCTTC,many,TRBJ1-2,TRBV7-9,-
CAWSSMNTEAFF,TGTGCCTGGAGTTCGATGAACACTGAAGCTTTCTTT,few,TRBJ1-1,TRBV30,-
CASSSSLYHDRDYGYTF,TGTGCCAGCAGCTCGTCCCTTTACCATGACAGGGACTATGGCTACACCTTC,-,TRBJ1-2,TRBV5-4,TRBD1
CASGGVAGGETQYF,TGTGCCAGCGGCGGGGTAGCGGGAGGCGAGACCCAGTACTTC,many,TRBJ2-5,TRBV27,TRBD2
CAWRGPLTFQETQYF,TGTGCCTGGAGGGGACCCCTCACCTTCCAAGAGACCCAGTACTTC,-,TRBJ2-5,TRBV30,-
CASSEQETQYF,TGTGCCAGCAGCGAACAAGAGACCCAGTACTTC,many,TRBJ2-5,TRBV7-2,-
CASSLERSSYEQYF,TGTGCCAGCAGCTTAGAGCGCAGCTCCTACGAGCAGTACTTC,many,TRBJ2-7,TRBV11-3,-
CASRETGTSGSGRFF,TGTGCCAGCAGGGAGACCGGGACTAGCGGGTCCGGTCGGTTCTTC,few,TRBJ2-1,TRBV2,TRBD2
CATGLAGGITGELFF,TGTGCCACCGGCTTAGCGGGGGGAATCACCGGGGAGCTGTTTTTT,many,TRBJ2-2,TRBV24-1,TRBD2
CASSLGAGLRSQETQYF,TGTGCCAGCAGCTTGGGTGCGGGGCTCAGGAGTCAAGAGACCCAGTACTTC,many,TRBJ2-5,TRBV7-2,-
CASSLGQGTNTGELFF,TGCGCCAGCAGCTTGGGACAGGGAACGAACACCGGGGAGCTGTTTTTT,few,TRBJ2-2,TRBV5-1,TRBD1
CASSPLGDGLREQYF,TGTGCCAGCTCACCTCTTGGAGACGGACTTCGCGAGCAGTACTTC,-,TRBJ2-7,TRBV18,-
CASSKQTTEAFF,TGTGCCAGTAGTAAACAGACCACTGAAGCTTTCTTT,-,TRBJ1-1,TRBV19,-
CSARRTSGGLNTGELFF,TGCAGTGCTAGACGGACTAGCGGGGGACTCAACACCGGGGAGCTGTTTTTT,once,TRBJ2-2,TRBV20-1,TRBD2
CASSYSLAGGLEQFF,TGTGCCAGCAGTTACTCGCTAGCGGGAGGGCTGGAGCAGTTCTTC,-,TRBJ2-1,TRBV6-5,TRBD2
CAWTSGTRPSPLHF,TGTGCCTGGACCTCCGGGACCCGACCTTCACCCCTCCACTTT,-,TRBJ1-6,TRBV30,-
CASSGGLNTGELFF,TGCGCCAGCAGCGGAGGACTGAACACCGGGGAGCTGTTTTTT,many,TRBJ2-2,TRBV5-1,-
CASSRSGVQETQYF,TGTGCCAGCAGCCGTAGCGGAGTCCAAGAGACCCAGTACTTC,many,TRBJ2-5,TRBV7-3,-
CASNLRGYEQYF,TGTGCCAGCAACCTTCGGGGGTACGAGCAGTACTTC,many,TRBJ2-7,TRBV28,-
CSVEGGEYETQYF,TGCAGCGTTGAGGGCGGAGAGTATGAGACCCAGTACTTC,many,TRBJ2-5,TRBV29-1,-
CASSREAETQYF,TGTGCCAGCAGTCGGGAGGCGGAGACCCAGTACTTC,many,TRBJ2-5,TRBV12-3/TRBV12-4,TRBD2
CASSPSWTATNEKLFF,TGTGCCAGCAGTCCTAGCTGGACAGCAACTAATGAAAAACTGTTTTTT,many,TRBJ1-4,TRBV2,-
CASGLDTSWETQYF,TGTGCCAGCGGCTTGGACACCTCCTGGGAGACCCAGTACTTC,many,TRBJ2-5,TRBV12-3/TRBV12-4,-
CACSSGLALGHTEAFF,TGTGCCTGCTCTTCGGGCCTCGCCTTGGGGCACACTGAAGCTTTCTTT,-,TRBJ1-1,TRBV30,-
CASTDNRGASGANVLTF,TGTGCCAGTACTGACAACCGGGGGGCCTCTGGGGCCAACGTCCTGACTTTC,-,TRBJ2-6,TRBV19,-